This T cell receptor (beta chain) was sequenced for a study of vaccination and CD4 T cells after COVID-19. About the study: As their vaccination, participants received two doses of either BNT162b2 or mRNA-1273 vaccine.

Concerning this clonotype: Its antigen is not known.

Overall study findings and caveats: There was no significant change from approximately 23 to 38 median reactive clonotypes.

Indicated treatment: roughly ten-day PBMC culture with coronavirus spike peptide pools or control peptides (ViraFEST assay). Trimming took off 3 bases at V and 6 bases at J, with 11 bases between the two ends. Germline V gene sequence: CDR1 LNHDA, CDR2 SQIVND (reference sequence). The length of the CDR3 is 14 residues. Scientists ran DNA taken from cultured CD4+ T cells through the Oncomine TCR Beta short-read assay for sequencing. TCRdb analysed the PCR reads with MiXCR anew, one entry per CDR3 protein. Here the sample spans around 25,000 distinct CDR3 sequences, around 40% being singletons. The chain has TRBV19 and TRBJ1-4; D possibly corresponds to TRBD1 (6 bases). The receptor comes from a human donor who had recovered from COVID-19. The sample taken for sequencing was CD4+ T cells from blood, cultured in vitro. As DNA, the CDR3 is TGTGCCAGTAGTATCCGGGGGCGAGATGAAAAACTGTTTTTT. Encoded protein: CASSIRGRDEKLFF.